This TCR beta chain came from a study of tumor-infiltrating lymphocytes in primary liver carcinoma. Production of TCR beta cDNA used around 0.45 ug total RNA together with a constant-region primer. Three nested multiplex PCR rounds of slightly modified ARM-PCR generated TCR beta libraries. MiXCR, applied by TCRdb to the multiplex PCR reads, yields one record per CDR3 protein. This sample has about 310,000 distinct CDR3 sequences; roughly 60% occur once, and the top ten carry around 15%. Germline DNA was also extracted, with blood RNA taken from unsorted whole blood. Before the surgical procedure, four milliliters of peripheral blood were collected. Sample: peripheral blood. The TCR sequence derives from a woman in her thirties with primary liver carcinoma and hepatitis B virus infection.

The CDR3 spells CATRDDFSYEQYF. The DNA of the CDR3 is TGTGCCACCCGTGACGATTTCTCCTACGAGCAGTACTTC. V gene TRBV6-2 or TRBV6-3 combines with J gene TRBJ2-7; D remains unclear. Germline-derived CDR1 and CDR2 are MNHEY and SVGEGT. This CDR3 contains 13 residues. The V end lost 10 bases, the J end lost 0 bases, and 13 bases lay between the germline ends.